What follows are 10 T cell receptor beta chains derived from one specimen sequenced in a study of cytomegalovirus exposure and HLA in healthy donors. The PCR was carried out with 60 Vbeta primers and 13 Jbeta primers. The method was immunoSEQ multiplex PCR; TCRdb's version includes in-frame clones alone and lacks a portion of them. The sample contains roughly 78,000 clones, less than 75% of which appear only once. The sample consisted of PBMCs. These receptors originate from a man aged 25 to 40 in good health and CMV-seropositive.

This clone was picked up one time. The rearrangement links TRBV13 to TRBJ2-3, with TRBD2 as a possible D gene (6 bases). Germline loops: CDR1 PRHDT, CDR2 FYEKMQ (reference sequence). There are 13 residues in the CDR3. The V gene lost 6 bases and the J gene lost 4 bases, with 11 bases spanning the gap. CDR3 loop: CASSRGGADTQYF. The CDR3 DNA follows: TGTGCCAGCAGTAGGGGCGGGGCAGATACGCAGTATTTT.

In this sample, this clone turned up a few times. The V gene is TRBV7-2, the J gene TRBJ2-7, with TRBD2 identical over 9 bases. From germline, CDR1 is SGHTA and CDR2 FQGNSA. J gave up 6 bases and V 5 bases, and 11 bases lay outside the gene matches. The CDR3 has 15 amino acids. DNA for the CDR3: TGTGCCAGCAGCCCCGGGGGTAGCGGGAGTTCCGAGCAGTACTTC. Protein: CASSPGGSGSSEQYF.

The chain combines TRBV18 with TRBJ2-7; TRBD1 might be the D (5 bases). Trimming took 5 bases from V and 4 from J, leaving 12 bases between them. The length of the CDR3 is 13 residues. Looked up from germline, CDR1 is KGHSH and CDR2 is LQKENI. CDR3 residues: CASSTNTGYEQYF. The CDR3 nucleotides are TGTGCCAGCTCAACGAATACAGGTTACGAGCAGTACTTC.

The rearrangement links TRBV4-1 to TRBJ1-1, with D tentatively TRBD1 (6 bases). Germline CDR1 reads MGHRA; CDR2 reads YSYEKL. This CDR3 has 16 amino acids. The V end was cut by 1 base, the J end by 0 bases, with 12 bases between. CDR3 nucleotides: TGCGCCAGCAGCCAAGTTACAGGGCAGATGAACACTGAAGCTTTCTTT. Its translation: CASSQVTGQMNTEAFF.

This clone came up a few times. The rearrangement links TRBV2 to TRBJ2-2; D perhaps matches TRBD2 (6 bases). Germline CDR1 reads SNHLY; CDR2 reads FYNNEI. This CDR3 contains 15 residues. Deletions cut 4 bases from V and 5 bases from J, with 14 bases between. This CDR3 reads CASSGSEGWTGELFF. In nucleotides, the CDR3 is TGTGCCAGCAGTGGTTCGGAGGGATGGACCGGGGAGCTGTTTTTT.

This chain links TRBV4-1 with TRBJ2-5; 9 bases align to TRBD1. The CDR3 extends over 15 amino acids. Germline V gene lookup returns CDR1 MGHRA and CDR2 YSYEKL. V shed 4 bases, J shed 3 bases, and the junction held 6 bases outside the gene matches. The CDR3 protein is CASSPYGTGKETQYF. Written as DNA, the CDR3 is TGCGCCAGCAGCCCTTATGGGACAGGGAAAGAGACCCAGTACTTC.

The sample holds a few counts of this clone. The rearrangement links TRBV9 to TRBJ1-5; possibly TRBD1 for D (5 bases). This CDR3 is 14 amino acids long. Trimming took off 3 bases at V and 2 bases at J, with 9 bases between the two ends. CDR1 and CDR2 (germline): SGDLS, YYNGEE. Here the CDR3 DNA reads TGTGCCAGCAGCGAGGGGATGCGCAATCAGCCCCAGCATTTT. It codes for CASSEGMRNQPQHF.

This clone has only a few counts. This rearrangement joins TRBV18 to TRBJ2-5; 8 positions match TRBD2. CDR1 is KGHSH, CDR2 LQKENI, per germline. V lost 1 base, J lost 5 bases, and 9 bases stayed unmatched. This CDR3 is 16 amino acids long. This CDR3 is CASSPRPLAVGETQYF. The CDR3 DNA follows: TGTGCCAGCTCACCACGCCCACTAGCGGTGGGGGAGACCCAGTACTTC.

CDR3 sequence (DNA): TGTGCCAGCAGCGTAGTAGAAACTACCTACAATGAGCAGTTCTTC. This codes for CASSVVETTYNEQFF. This chain connects TRBV9 to TRBJ2-1; D is unclear. V dropped 0 bases and J dropped 2 bases, with 9 bases sitting between them. Germline CDR1 SGDLS, CDR2 YYNGEE. The length of the CDR3 is 15 residues.

The genes are TRBV5-1 and TRBJ1-6, with 8 bases lining up with TRBD1. CDR1 and CDR2 (germline): SGHRS, YFSETQ. CDR3 size: 15 residues. V gave up 6 bases and J gave up 7 bases; unmatched junction bases: 9. In DNA, the CDR3 is TGCGCCAGCACCTTTGGACAGGGACAAAATTCACCCCTCCACTTT. The encoded protein is CASTFGQGQNSPLHF.